This T cell receptor (beta chain) was sequenced for a study of cytomegalovirus exposure and HLA in healthy donors (dated 2017 in TCRdb). With regard to the full study: In an earlier analysis of roughly 500 of the donors, approximately 300 Gb of sequence data and roughly 100 million unique TCR beta sequences from roughly 190 million T cells were reported. An early release that covered about 640 HLA-typed donors contained approximately 300 gigabases of sequencing data and around 85 million unique TCR sequences. Of the roughly 420 genotyped donors, 80% to 90% were placed in the genetic ancestry cluster associated with self-reported Caucasian donors. The study was designed to test whether signatures of past pathogen exposure could be identified by cataloging public T cell receptors. The study profiled the T cell repertoires of 500 to 800 subjects by immunosequencing and related them to cytomegalovirus serostatus. Besides the first cohort of more than 650 subjects, a separate validation cohort made up of over a hundred different subjects was used. The study combined high-throughput TCR immunosequencing, statistical association of individual TCRs with disease status, and machine learning to predict cytomegalovirus infection status. A later analysis re-examined previously published TCR beta repertoires from over 500 donors and added high-resolution HLA genotyping to investigate patterns of TCR occurrence. Rather than drawing on any new phenotypic data, the later analysis identified candidate immune exposures from TCR beta sequences and the way those sequences occurred across donors. In an earlier analysis of 587 of the donors, high-throughput TCR beta sequencing was used to judge whether each TCR beta V gene segment behaved as functional or pseudogenic. Donor age, sex, ethnicity and CMV serostatus were compiled alongside the repertoire data. A later genetic analysis took genome-wide SNP genotypes for 398 of the 666 donors and used that subset as a discovery cohort. All discovery cohort repertoires had been generated using a single sequencing platform. Both class I and class II loci were covered by HLA typing, at four-digit resolution. Typing coverage differed by locus: A, B, C, DRB1 and DQB1 were typed in roughly 620-640 donors, DQA1 in 522, DPA1 in 606, and DPB1 in roughly 470. Several DR-DQ haplotypes were handled as single units for association and clustering because linkage in the cohort was strong. Across approximately 400 genotyped donors of the cohort, an average of roughly 250,000 unique TCR beta nucleotide sequences per donor were sequenced, and 15% to 20% of those sequences were non-productive. Study-wide conclusions, independent of this receptor: A later analysis associated about 17,000 TCR beta sequences with specific HLA alleles at a false discovery rate of 0.05. In both the original and validation cohorts, the classifier was reported to diagnose cytomegalovirus status with high specificity and sensitivity. A cluster of highly shared sequence variants was judged likely to represent a technical artifact of the sequencing pipeline. A later analysis found that most CMV-associated TCR beta chains appeared HLA-restricted, with HLA associations seemingly driven largely by CMV exposure. Across donors, most TCR sequences were observed very rarely, whereas some public TCRs were present in many individuals. Fewer than 20 rarely observed V segments, including chromosome 9 orphons, were excluded from the earlier analysis of 550 to 700 of the donors because counts were too low. An earlier analysis of some 560 of the donors showed that most TCR beta V segments appeared in productive rearrangements either about 87% or about 30% of the time, which broadly matched IMGT annotations. For the cohort, immune exposure information was limited to CMV serostatus. A further reported finding was that TCR beta sequences accurately predicted the HLA-A and HLA-B alleles for most subjects in the first cohort. A few of the identified cytomegalovirus-associated TCR beta chains were confirmed in vitro to be specific for cytomegalovirus antigens. In a later analysis, TCR association rates were found to vary across HLA loci, with the most associated TCRs seen for DRB1 alleles and the fewest for HLA-C alleles. Only TCR beta chains were sequenced in this cohort, and the absence of alpha or paired-chain data limited detectable features. A later genetic analysis reported fewer N-insertions in productive TCRs among donors in an Asian-associated ancestry cluster than the roughly 670-donor mean. V-gene and J-gene trimming of TCR beta chains was associated with a missense DCLRE1C variant in a later genetic analysis, and the association was replicated in an independent cohort. Correlated functional status among segregating V segments might reflect linkage disequilibrium, but an unknown experimental factor could not be ruled out. The presence/absence analyses assumed that sequencing depth was roughly uniform across donors, and that assumption may not be true. A total of some 180 TCR beta chains were listed by the study as associated with cytomegalovirus. HLA typing was unavailable for some donors at each locus, so association tests used only the typed subset. According to the authors, the approach could potentially be generalized to other disease states and immunological phenotypes. In a later analysis, HLA-associated TCR beta chains were found to be more clonally expanded and to have lower generation probabilities than equally common non-associated chains. When HLA alleles, especially DR and DQ, strongly co-occurred, attributing TCR associations to individual alleles was difficult. Because the 87-base-pair reads could not distinguish some IMGT-functional V segments, including TRBV6-2 and TRBV6-3, those segments were excluded. Several of the top co-occurrence clusters appeared to be linked to parvovirus B19, influenza, CMV and Epstein-Barr virus, according to a later analysis.

The cohort comprised more than 550 healthy bone marrow donors. Cohort members were all nominally healthy when sampled, although unrecorded immune exposures were likely present. The donor tested CMV seropositive and was one of the 289 seropositive cohort members. Every donor gave a peripheral blood sample, and the peripheral blood mononuclear cells from that sample were used for TCR beta sequencing. The Qiagen DNeasy Blood Extraction Kit was used to extract genomic DNA from the blood cell samples. Library preparation employed the immunoSEQ multiplex PCR assay. For the multiplex PCR, a mixture combining 60 forward primers for TCR Vbeta segments and 13 reverse primers for TCR Jbeta segments was used. A multiplex PCR assay on genomic DNA amplified the CDR3 region of rearranged TCR beta genes. The amplified TCR beta libraries were sequenced on the Illumina HiSeq System as 87-base-pair reads. On the study's bioinformatics: Across the 700 or so repertoires, a later analysis counted 75 million to 90 million unique TCR beta chains, around 10 million of which were shared by at least two donors. To remove PCR and sequencing errors, raw reads were error-corrected and collapsed into unique sequences using a nearest-neighbor algorithm that merged closely related sequences. V, D and J gene segments were assigned by aligning CDR3 sequences to IMGT reference sequences. For a sequence to be retained, a match of at least six nucleotides was required to both a V gene segment and a J gene segment. Rearrangements were called productive when the CDR3 lacked stop codons and stayed in frame with V and J; all others were non-productive. Following IMGT convention, CDR3 was defined as the stretch from the second conserved V-encoded cysteine up to the conserved J-encoded phenylalanine. The earlier analysis of 500 to 650 of the donors excluded any sequence lacking an unambiguous match to a single V gene segment. In an earlier analysis of 450 to 750 of the donors, a V segment was called functional when productive rearrangements were above 56.7%, and segregating when the standard deviation between donors exceeded 5%. A statistical classification framework was built to diagnose cytomegalovirus status from the catalog of TCR beta chain sequences. In a later analysis, V and J genes were assigned by comparing TCR nucleotide sequences against IMGT/GENE-DB human TR gene sequences. A later analysis assigned CDR3 sequences and most-parsimonious VDJ recombination scenarios with the TCRdist pipeline. A later analysis defined each TCR beta chain by its CDR3 amino acid sequence plus V-gene family, and excluded reads lacking a unique V-gene family. To address suspected cross-contamination and a sequencing artifact, a later analysis removed 592 highly shared, low-generation-probability nucleotide sequences. A later analysis calculated a clonal expansion index for each public chain from normalized within-repertoire ranks of inferred template counts. Generation probabilities in a later analysis came from a VDJ recombination model fitted to out-of-frame rearrangements, and those results were checked against IGoR. In a later analysis, hypergeometric tests were used to score TCR-TCR, TCR-HLA and TCR-CMV co-occurrence, with a repertoire-size bias correction applied to TCR pairs. False discovery rates were estimated in a later analysis by permuting HLA or CMV assignments 20 times. In a later analysis, co-occurring TCRs were grouped using DBSCAN, and TCRdist sequence similarity was added for clustering within HLA-allele-positive subsets. Co-occurrence clustering excluded repertoires with fewer than 30,000 or more than 120,000 public chains, plus five with anomalous nucleotide sharing. TCRdb limited this immuneACCESS table to in-frame rearrangements with V and J called. A share of clones is missing; checked studies link under half to unresolved V genes, and the rest is unexplained. V, J and clone size reflect that table, while D and trimming were determined from the DNA. The sample table records roughly 140,000 clones; about 64% of these occur just once. In total, the top ten clones hold 5.5% to 9% of the sample.

Worth noting for this clone: The specificity of this receptor is unknown. No base quality values were provided; no much bigger clone lies one nucleotide off.

V sheds 1 base and J sheds 4 bases, leaving 11 bases between their ends. From the cysteine through the phenylalanine, the CDR3 covers 14 amino acids. Solely the CDR3 DNA is kept, with 42 bases framed from the first base. CDR1 SGHRS and CDR2 YFSETQ are derived from the germline V gene. The sequence was obtained from an older woman in good health and CMV-seropositive. Sequenced input: PBMCs. The rearranged chain carries TRBV5-1 and TRBJ1-1, with TRBD1 as a weak D call on 6 bases. The CDR3 loop reads CASSLNRVSTEAFF. The base sequence is TGCGCCAGCAGCTTGAACAGGGTAAGCACTGAAGCTTTCTTT.